This passage covers 13 T cell receptor beta chains from one sample sequenced in a study of post-analysis software for immune sequencing data. Whole-study findings and limits: Patients showed TRBV5-6, TRBV5-1 and TRBV20-1 among a few TRBV segments more frequent than in controls.

Researchers reported that TCR beta cDNA libraries carried unique molecular identifiers. TCRdb reprocessed the PCR reads with MiXCR, giving one entry per CDR3 protein. The table records about 200,000 distinct CDR3 sequences, roughly 30% of them present only once. These receptors' targets are unknown. Sequencing used blood. These receptors were taken from a girl under 18 with multiple sclerosis.

The chain combines TRBV5-1 with TRBJ1-1, with D tentatively TRBD1 (6 bases). V was pared by 1 base and J by 0 bases, with 13 bases between. The CDR3 has 16 amino acids. The germline V gene has CDR1 SGHRS and CDR2 YFSETQ. DNA of the CDR3: TGCGCCAGCAGCTTGTTGGGGACACCCGTGAACACTGAAGCTTTCTTT. As protein: CASSLLGTPVNTEAFF.

The genes are TRBV2 and TRBJ1-5; no definite D call. V gave up 5 bases and J gave up 11 bases, with 16 bases separating them. The germline V gene encodes CDR1 SNHLY and CDR2 FYNNEI. This CDR3 has 13 amino acids. The CDR3 bases are TGTGCCAGCAGTCCGGGCCCCCAAATGGCCCAGCATTTT. Encoded protein: CASSPGPQMAQHF.

The table lists this clonotype with many counts. This chain joins TRBV6-1 and TRBJ1-5, with 7 nucleotides matching TRBD1. Germline values: CDR1 MNHNS, CDR2 SASEGT. The CDR3 is 16 amino acids. The ends lost 6 bases at V and 2 bases at J; junction bases unmatched: 10. CDR3 in amino acids: CASREDRFLGNQPQHF. The CDR3 DNA reads as TGTGCCAGCAGGGAGGACAGGTTCCTCGGCAATCAGCCCCAGCATTTT.

Ten or more counts support this clonotype. J is TRBJ2-5 and V is TRBV5-1; TRBD1 aligns across 8 bases. Germline V lookup: CDR1 SGHRS, CDR2 YFSETQ. The junction had 5 bases not matched to a gene; V was cut back by 4 bases and J by 6 bases. This CDR3 spans 13 amino acids. The CDR3: CASSPTGEKTQYF. CDR3 nucleotide sequence: TGCGCCAGCAGCCCGACAGGGGAAAAGACCCAGTACTTC.

This clonotype occurred a few times. The chain joins TRBV28 to TRBJ1-2, with D perhaps matching TRBD1 (6 bases). The CDR3 is 17 residues long. Trimming took 6 bases from V and 12 from J, leaving 32 bases between them. The germline V gene has CDR1 MDHEN and CDR2 SYDVKM. CDR3 sequence (DNA): TGTGCCAGCAGCGCAAGGGGGTTCGGGAGATCTACGTTTGACCACACCTTC. This translates into CASSARGFGRSTFDHTF.

In this sample, this clonotype turned up many times. The V call is TRBV20-1, the J call TRBJ2-5; D possibly corresponds to TRBD2 (5 bases). This CDR3 contains 15 residues. Germline lookup yields CDR1 DFQATT and CDR2 SNEGSKA (reference sequence). V was shortened by 6 bases and J by 1 base, with 18 bases between the two germline ends. The CDR3 DNA reads as TGCAGTGCCAAGCTAGCAACCGGACCCCAAGAGACCCAGTACTTC. This translates into CSAKLATGPQETQYF.

The chain is built from TRBV9 and TRBJ1-2; 7 bases match TRBD1. J gave up 2 bases and V 3 bases, and 7 bases lay outside the gene matches. The length of the CDR3 is 15 residues. The V gene's germline CDR1 is SGDLS and CDR2 YYNGEE. The CDR3 DNA is TGTGCCAGCAGCGGACAGGGTCGCCCGAACTATGGCTACACCTTC. Translating gives CASSGQGRPNYGYTF.

This chain connects TRBV7-2 to TRBJ1-1; the match to TRBD1 covers 10 bases. From germline, CDR1 is SGHTA and CDR2 FQGNSA. The CDR3 consists of 17 residues. Losses at the gene ends were 5 bases for V and 1 base for J; bases not matched to a gene: 10. The CDR3 coding sequence is TGTGCCAGCAGCCCGGACAGGGGGGAACTGGGGAACACTGAAGCTTTCTTT. Its translation is CASSPDRGELGNTEAFF.

This clonotype was seen ten or more times. This chain connects TRBV7-2 to TRBJ1-2; D is ambiguous. The CDR3 has 14 residues. Per the germline V gene, CDR1 is SGHTA and CDR2 is FQGNSA. V was clipped by 0 bases and J by 5 bases, with 10 bases between them. The CDR3 loop is CASSLAGFGYGYTF. In DNA form, the CDR3 reads TGTGCCAGCAGCTTAGCAGGGTTCGGATATGGCTACACCTTC.

Ten or more counts support this clonotype. The rearrangement uses TRBV20-1 and TRBJ2-5, with D possibly matching TRBD2 (7 bases). Germline values: CDR1 DFQATT, CDR2 SNEGSKA (reference sequence). The CDR3 consists of 11 residues. The DNA of the CDR3 is TGCACCGCTGGGGGGGCAGAGACCCAGTACTTC. It yields the protein CTAGGAETQYF.

There are many counts of this clonotype. The CDR3 DNA reads as TGTGCCAGCAGCATTACCTATAGGTCCTACAATGAGCAGTTCTTC. Protein: CASSITYRSYNEQFF. The chain joins TRBV7-9 to TRBJ2-1; D not resolved. The CDR3 totals 15 residues. Deletions cut 5 bases from V and 1 base from J, with 12 bases between. Germline CDR1 reads SEHNR; CDR2 reads FQNEAQ (reference sequence).

In regard to this clonotype: This sequence may be a read error, since a much larger clone differs from it by one base. This sequence joins TRBV7-2 and TRBJ2-7; D perhaps matches TRBD2 (6 bases). The CDR3 contains 15 residues. CDR1 is SGHTA and CDR2 is FQGNSA in the germline V gene. Trimming left V 5 bases short and J 7 bases short, with 21 bases between. This chain's CDR3 is CASSHRLDYNNEQYF. The CDR3 bases are TGTGCCAGCAGCCATCGACTAGACTACAACAATGAGCAGTACTTC. Looking up the rest from reference TRBV7-2 and TRBJ2-7 gives the full variable domain: GAGVSQSPSNKVTEKGKDVELRCDPISGHTALYWYRQSLGQGLEFLIYFQGNSAPDKSGLPSDRFSAERTGGSVSTLTIQRTQQEDSAVYLCASSHRLDYNNEQYFGPGTRLTVT.

This clonotype has at least ten counts. V gene TRBV18 combines with J gene TRBJ2-5; TRBD1 is a possible D gene (6 bases). TRBJ2-7 matches the DNA end more closely, so the J call is doubtful. The CDR3 covers 12 residues. Germline V lookup: CDR1 KGHSH, CDR2 LQKENI. The CDR3 nucleotides read TGTGCCAGCTCACCAACAGGGCACGAGCAGTACTTC. This gives the protein CASSPTGHEQYF.